The source of this T cell receptor (beta chain) is a study of metastatic and nonmetastatic thyroid tumors. Study-wide background: The study looked at repertoires side by side in blood and in tumor or nodule tissue from malignant and benign thyroid patients.

Thyroid surgery had not been preceded by any treatment in any patient. This clone is medium-sized within its sample. What it binds is unknown. MiXCR re-clonotyped the PCR reads for TCRdb. The sample yields roughly 30,000 clones, approximately 3.7% seen once. Study observations and caveats: Versus benign nodules, malignant thyroid tumors reportedly had significantly higher TCR beta diversity, in blood and tumor.

V was trimmed by 5 bases and J by 0 bases, leaving 11 bases between them. The CDR3 spans 15 residues. Germline lookup yields CDR1 MNHEY and CDR2 SMNVEV (reference sequence). This sequence originates from a male donor with papillary thyroid cancer or a benign thyroid nodule (not recorded which). Some clones in this sample may be carry-over from other donors' samples. Source material: blood. The rearrangement joins TRBV27 to TRBJ2-1; tentative D call: TRBD1 (5 bases). CDR3 DNA: TGTGCCAGCAGTCCTCAGGGCTCCTCCTACAATGAGCAGTTCTTC. This sequence encodes CASSPQGSSYNEQFF.